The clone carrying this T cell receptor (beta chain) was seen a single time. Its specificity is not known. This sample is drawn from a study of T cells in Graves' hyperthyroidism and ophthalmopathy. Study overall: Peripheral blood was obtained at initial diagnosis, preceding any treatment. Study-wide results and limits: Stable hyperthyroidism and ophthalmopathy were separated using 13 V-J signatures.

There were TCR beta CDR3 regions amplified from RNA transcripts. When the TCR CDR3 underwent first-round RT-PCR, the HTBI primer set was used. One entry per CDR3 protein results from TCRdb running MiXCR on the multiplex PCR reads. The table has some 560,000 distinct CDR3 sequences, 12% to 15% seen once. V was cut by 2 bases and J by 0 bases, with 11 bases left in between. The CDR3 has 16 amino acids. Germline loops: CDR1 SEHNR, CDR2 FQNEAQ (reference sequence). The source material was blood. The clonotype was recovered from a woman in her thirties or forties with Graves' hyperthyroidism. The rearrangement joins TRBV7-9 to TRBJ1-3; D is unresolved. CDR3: CASSLMAGVSGNTIYF. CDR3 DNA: TGTGCCAGCAGCTTAATGGCAGGCGTCTCTGGAAACACCATATATTTT.